This T cell receptor (beta chain) is drawn from a study of blood T cell repertoires in COVID-19. Study at large: Specimens from acute and convalescent COVID-19 originated in the United States, Italy and Spain.

Repertoires were generated with immunoSEQ multiplex PCR, while TCRdb's copy carries only in-frame clones and drops some. The table lists about 300,000 clones, 87% of them singletons. This CDR3 region has 17 residues. CDR1 and CDR2 from the germline V gene are MDHEN and SYDVKM. The J segment lost 8 bases and the V segment lost 4 bases, leaving 10 bases of the junction unmatched. Source material: peripheral blood. The source is a man between 18 and 29 years old with active or convalescent COVID-19. The chain has TRBV28 and TRBJ2-1; TRBD2 matches 14 bases. CDR3 nucleotide sequence: TGTGCCAGCAGTTCCCGAATGACTAGCGGGGGGGCTCATGAGCAGTTCTTC. Protein product: CASSSRMTSGGAHEQFF.